Listed here is a single T cell receptor (beta chain). Its antigen specificity is not known. The sample holds no much larger clone one base away, and base qualities are not on file. The data are from a study of Ad26.COV2.S vaccination and SARS-CoV-2 variants listed by TCRdb under 2021. About the full investigation: Donors in the vaccine arm were drawn from COV1001, a phase I-IIa trial of Ad26.COV2.S in healthy adults that was multicentre, randomized, double-blind and placebo-controlled. Sequencing of the TCRbeta repertoire served to evaluate the specificity and breadth of SARS-CoV-2-reactive T cell receptors following Ad26.COV2.S vaccination. Throughout the experiments and outcome assessment, investigators stayed blinded to trial group allocation. Trial participants were randomized into five groups of five: low-dose or high-dose Ad26.COV2.S given once or twice, or placebo on both occasions. The TCR-sequenced set comprised around 30 samples: around 20 Ad26.COV2.S vaccine recipients, 5 placebo recipients and 8 SARS-CoV-2 convalescent individuals. Ad26.COV2.S was given intramuscularly at 5x10^10 or 1x10^11 viral particles, as a single shot or as two shots 56 days apart. Broad study findings and their caveats: It was noted by the authors that total T cell responses may have been underestimated by the TCR breadth and depth analyses. After vaccination, spike-specific CD8+ and CD4+ T cell responses were reported to show substantial breadth. Comparable non-spike TCR breadth was observed between vaccine and placebo recipients, consistent with only spike being contained in the vaccine. Ad26.COV2.S recipients had higher spike-specific TCR breadth than placebo recipients (P = 0.0014). The study was not powered to compare responses between vaccine doses or regimens.

The immunoSEQ Assay was the method used to sequence TCRbeta CDR3 regions. After extraction, genomic DNA underwent amplification by bias-controlled multiplex PCR, followed by high-throughput sequencing. The authors' pipeline ran thus. To quantify the absolute abundance of every unique TCRbeta CDR3 region, sequences were collapsed and filtered. T cell fraction was estimated by normalizing TCRbeta template counts to usable DNA, with usable DNA measured through amplification of reference genes found in all nucleated cells. Repertoire TCRs were annotated as SARS-CoV-2-specific when V gene, CDR3 amino acid sequence and J gene were exactly matched to a known reactive TCR set. MIRA supplied the reference SARS-CoV-2 TCR set, which was filtered for enrichment in COVID-19-positive ImmuneCODE repertoires so that public or cross-reactive TCRs were removed. Using the MIRA antigens, annotated TCRs were further analysed by specific ORF or by position within an ORF. Depth was the summed frequency of annotated unique rearrangements, while breadth was defined as annotated unique rearrangements over total unique productive rearrangements. Two-sided Wilcoxon rank-sum tests were applied when comparing TCR breadth between groups. Imported from immuneACCESS, the table was reduced by TCRdb to in-frame sequences with V and J called. These copies leave out some clones; in studies compared against another copy, an unresolved V gene accounts for under half, and the cause of the remainder is not known. For V, J and clone size, that table is used; D and trimming come from the DNA. Present in this sample are fewer than 400,000 clones, roughly 90% of which were seen just once. The top ten clones comprise 1.5% to 2% of the sample.

Trimming costs V 3 bases and J 4 bases, and their ends lie 13 bases apart. Reading the germline V gene gives CDR1 SGHRS and CDR2 YFSETQ. From the cysteine up to the phenylalanine, the CDR3 has a length of 15 residues. Only CDR3 DNA remains: 45 bases, in frame from the first base. The treatment or condition label of this sample denotes: some 20 received Ad26.COV2.S at low or high dose, single or two shots; 5 received placebo; per-sample allocation not given. Repertoires of vaccine and placebo recipients were sequenced from samples collected on day 63 after the first injection. In Cohort 1b, about 27 adults aged 18-55 years were enrolled at a single site in Boston, USA, between 29 July and 7 August 2020. Ad26.COV2.S consisted of a replication-incompetent adenovirus type 26 vector by which a prefusion-stabilized SARS-CoV-2 spike protein from the original Wuhan strain was expressed.

This TCR was recovered from a person aged 18-60 years who received the Ad26.COV2.S COVID-19 vaccine or a placebo. The V and J genes are TRBV5-1 and TRBJ2-2; there is no confident call for the D gene. The sequenced sample was peripheral blood, obtained in a trial of Ad26.COV2.S vaccine versus placebo. This receptor has the CDR3 CASSSSARPTGELFF. The base sequence is TGCGCCAGCAGCTCCTCCGCCAGGCCCACCGGGGAGCTGTTTTTT.